This TCR beta chain was documented in a study of blood T cell repertoires in COVID-19. Study as a whole: Researchers got acute and convalescent COVID-19 samples from the United States, Italy and Spain. Sample material is recorded as cDNA or gDNA derived from T cells, B-cell-depleted T cells, or PBMCs.

In the original analysis: Scientists estimated how many nucleated cells there were by amplifying reference gene primers. TCRdb keeps only in-frame clones here, not all; method: immunoSEQ multiplex PCR. The V and J calls and clone size were taken over from that table, and D and trimming were inferred from the DNA. The sample has about 23,000 clones; about 88% are singletons. The V and J ends lost 1 base and 0 bases respectively, with 13 bases between them. Germline loops: CDR1 LGHNA, CDR2 YNFKEQ. CDR3 length: 16 residues. The material sequenced was peripheral blood. The source is a human donor with acute or convalescent COVID-19. The donor label of this sample is uncertain. V and J are TRBV4-2 and TRBJ2-7; a possible D gene is TRBD1 (5 bases). This chain's CDR3 is CASSQAPARGSYEQYF. CDR3 bases: TGTGCCAGCAGCCAAGCCCCGGCAAGGGGCTCCTACGAGCAGTACTTC.